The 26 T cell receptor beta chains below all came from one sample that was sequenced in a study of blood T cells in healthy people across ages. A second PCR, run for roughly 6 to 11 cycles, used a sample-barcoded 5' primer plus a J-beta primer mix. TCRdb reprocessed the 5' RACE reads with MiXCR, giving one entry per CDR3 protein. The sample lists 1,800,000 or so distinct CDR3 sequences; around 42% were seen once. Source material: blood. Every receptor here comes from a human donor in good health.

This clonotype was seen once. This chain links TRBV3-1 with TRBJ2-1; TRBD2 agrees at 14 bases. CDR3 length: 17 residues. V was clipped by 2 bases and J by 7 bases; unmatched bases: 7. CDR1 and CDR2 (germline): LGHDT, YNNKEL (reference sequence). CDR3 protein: CASSQPPGTSGGNEQFF. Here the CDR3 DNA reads TGTGCCAGCAGCCAACCCCCCGGGACTAGCGGGGGTAATGAGCAGTTCTTC.

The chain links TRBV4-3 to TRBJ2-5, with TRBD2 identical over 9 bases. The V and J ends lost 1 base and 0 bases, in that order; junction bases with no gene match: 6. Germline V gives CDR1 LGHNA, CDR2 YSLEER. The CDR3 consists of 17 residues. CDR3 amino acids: CASSQGVLAGYQETQYF. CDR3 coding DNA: TGCGCCAGCAGCCAAGGGGTCCTAGCGGGGTACCAAGAGACCCAGTACTTC.

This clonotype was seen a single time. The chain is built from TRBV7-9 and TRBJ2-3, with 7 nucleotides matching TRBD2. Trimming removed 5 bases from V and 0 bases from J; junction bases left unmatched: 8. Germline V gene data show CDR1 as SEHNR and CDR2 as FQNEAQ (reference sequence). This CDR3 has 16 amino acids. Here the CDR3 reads CASSASGTTSTDTQYF. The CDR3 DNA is TGTGCCAGCAGCGCCTCCGGGACTACAAGCACAGATACGCAGTATTTT.

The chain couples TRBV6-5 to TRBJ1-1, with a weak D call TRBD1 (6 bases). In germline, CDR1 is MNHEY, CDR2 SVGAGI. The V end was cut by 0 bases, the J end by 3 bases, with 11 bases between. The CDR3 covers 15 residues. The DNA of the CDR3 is TGTGCCAGCAGTTACTCATCCAGGGGTCACACTGAAGCTTTCTTT. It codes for CASSYSSRGHTEAFF.

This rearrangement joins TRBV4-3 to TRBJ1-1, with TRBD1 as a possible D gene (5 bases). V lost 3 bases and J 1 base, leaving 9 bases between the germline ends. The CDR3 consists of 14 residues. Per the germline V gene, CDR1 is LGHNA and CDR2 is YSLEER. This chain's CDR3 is CASSQGPWNTEAFF. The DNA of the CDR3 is TGCGCCAGCAGCCAGGGACCATGGAACACTGAAGCTTTCTTT.

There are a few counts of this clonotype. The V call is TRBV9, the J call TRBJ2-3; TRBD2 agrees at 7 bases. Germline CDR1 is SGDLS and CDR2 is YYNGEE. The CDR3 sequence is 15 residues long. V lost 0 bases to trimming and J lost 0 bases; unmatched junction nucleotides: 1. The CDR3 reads CASSVGSGSTDTQYF. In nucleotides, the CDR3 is TGTGCCAGCAGCGTAGGTAGCGGGAGCACAGATACGCAGTATTTT.

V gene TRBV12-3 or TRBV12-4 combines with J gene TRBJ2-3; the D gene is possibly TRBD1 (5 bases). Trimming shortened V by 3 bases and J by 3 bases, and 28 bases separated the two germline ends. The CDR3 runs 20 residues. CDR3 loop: CASSFNLGTRLGRGTDTQYF. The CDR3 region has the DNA TGTGCCAGCAGTTTTAATTTAGGTACCAGGCTAGGAAGGGGAACAGATACGCAGTATTTT.

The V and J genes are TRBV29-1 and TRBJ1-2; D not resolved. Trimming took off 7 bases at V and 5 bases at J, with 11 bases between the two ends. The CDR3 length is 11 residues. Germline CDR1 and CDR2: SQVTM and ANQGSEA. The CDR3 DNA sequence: TGCAGCGCCCATACGGGGTATGGCTACACCTTC. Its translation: CSAHTGYGYTF. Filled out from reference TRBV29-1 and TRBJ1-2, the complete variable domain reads SAVISQKPSRDICQRGTSLTIQCQVDSQVTMMFWYRQQPGQSLTLIATANQGSEATYESGFVIDKFPISRPNLTFSTLTVSNMSPEDSSIYLCSAHTGYGYTFGSGTRLTVV.

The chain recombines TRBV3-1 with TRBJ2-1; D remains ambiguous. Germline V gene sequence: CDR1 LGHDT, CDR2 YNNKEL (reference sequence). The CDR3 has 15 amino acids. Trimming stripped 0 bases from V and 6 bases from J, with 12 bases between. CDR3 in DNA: TGTGCCAGCAGCCAAGATCTAAGTCTCCCCAATGAGCAGTTCTTC. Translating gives CASSQDLSLPNEQFF.

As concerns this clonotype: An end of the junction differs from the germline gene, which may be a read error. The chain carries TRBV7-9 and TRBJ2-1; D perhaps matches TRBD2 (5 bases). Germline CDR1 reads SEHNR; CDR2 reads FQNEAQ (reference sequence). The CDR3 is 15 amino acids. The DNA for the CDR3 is TGTGCCAGCAGCTCCCGGACTGCCTTCTACAATGAGCGGTTCTTC. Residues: CASSSRTAFYNERFF.

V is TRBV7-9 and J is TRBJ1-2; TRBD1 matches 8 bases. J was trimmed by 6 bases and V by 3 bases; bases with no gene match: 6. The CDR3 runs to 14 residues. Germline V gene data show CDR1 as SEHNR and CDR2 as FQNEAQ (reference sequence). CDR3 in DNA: TGTGCCAGCAGCTTGATCAGGGGGCGAAATGGCTACACCTTC. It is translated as CASSLIRGRNGYTF.

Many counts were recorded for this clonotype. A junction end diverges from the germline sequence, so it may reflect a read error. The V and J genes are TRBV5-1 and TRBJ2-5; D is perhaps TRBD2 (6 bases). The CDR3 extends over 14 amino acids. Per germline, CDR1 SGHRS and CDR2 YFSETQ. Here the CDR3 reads CASSPLGGRETQYF. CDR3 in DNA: TGTGCCAGCAGCCCCCTCGGAGGGAGAGAGACCCAGTACTTC. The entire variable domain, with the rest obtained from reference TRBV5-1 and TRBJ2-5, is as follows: KAGVTQTPRYLIKTRGQQVTLSCSPISGHRSVSWYQQTPGQGLQFLFEYFSETQRNKGNFPGRFSGRQFSNSRSEMNVSTLELGDSALYLCASSPLGGRETQYFGPGTRLLVL.

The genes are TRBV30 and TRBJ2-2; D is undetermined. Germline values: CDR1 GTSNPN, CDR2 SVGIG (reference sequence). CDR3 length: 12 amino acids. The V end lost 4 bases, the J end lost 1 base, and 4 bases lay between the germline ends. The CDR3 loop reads CAWTGNTGELFF. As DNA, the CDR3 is TGTGCCTGGACAGGGAACACCGGGGAGCTGTTTTTT. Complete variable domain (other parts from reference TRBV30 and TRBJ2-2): SQTIHQWPATLVQPVGSPLSLECTVEGTSNPNLYWYRQAAGRGLQLLFYSVGIGQISSEVPQNLSASRPQDRQFILSSKKLLLSDSGFYLCAWTGNTGELFFGEGSRLTVL.

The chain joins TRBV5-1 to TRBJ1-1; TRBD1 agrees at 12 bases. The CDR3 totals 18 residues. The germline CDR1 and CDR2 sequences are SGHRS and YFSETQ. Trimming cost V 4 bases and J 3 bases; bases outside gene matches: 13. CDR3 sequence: CASSPRDRGPSPDTEAFF. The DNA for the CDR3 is TGCGCCAGCAGCCCCCGGGACAGGGGGCCCTCCCCGGACACTGAAGCTTTCTTT.

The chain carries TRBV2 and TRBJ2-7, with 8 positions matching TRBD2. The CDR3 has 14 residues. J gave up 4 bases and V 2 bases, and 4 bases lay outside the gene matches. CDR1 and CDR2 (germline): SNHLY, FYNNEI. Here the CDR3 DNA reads TGTGCCAGCAGTGAATCGGGGGGGGTGTACGAGCAGTACTTC. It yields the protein CASSESGGVYEQYF.

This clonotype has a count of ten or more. The CDR3 DNA follows: TGTGCCATCCTAGCCAAAAACATTCAGTACTTC. It codes for CAILAKNIQYF. The rearrangement joins TRBV13 to TRBJ2-4; D remains unclear. This CDR3 has 11 amino acids. V gave up 10 bases and J gave up 0 bases, with 4 bases separating them. Per germline, CDR1 PRHDT and CDR2 FYEKMQ (reference sequence).

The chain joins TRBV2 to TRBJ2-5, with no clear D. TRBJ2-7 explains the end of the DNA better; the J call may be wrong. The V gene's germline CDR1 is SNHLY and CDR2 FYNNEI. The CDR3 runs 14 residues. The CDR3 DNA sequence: TGTGCCAGCGTGAGTCCTGGAAATTACTACGAGCAGTACTTC. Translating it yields CASVSPGNYYEQYF.

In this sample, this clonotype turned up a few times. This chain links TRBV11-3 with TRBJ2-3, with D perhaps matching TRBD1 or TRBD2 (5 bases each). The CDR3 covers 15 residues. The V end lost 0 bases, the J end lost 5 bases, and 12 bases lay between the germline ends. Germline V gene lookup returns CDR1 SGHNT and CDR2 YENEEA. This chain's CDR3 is CASSLESGPQDTQYF. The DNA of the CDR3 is TGTGCCAGCAGCTTAGAGTCGGGGCCCCAAGATACGCAGTATTTT.

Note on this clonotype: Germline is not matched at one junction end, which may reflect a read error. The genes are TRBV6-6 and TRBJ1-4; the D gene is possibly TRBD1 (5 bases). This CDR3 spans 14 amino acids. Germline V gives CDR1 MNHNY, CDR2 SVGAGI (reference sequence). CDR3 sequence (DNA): TGTGCCAGCAGTTACTCGCAGGGTGATGAAAGACTGTTTTTT. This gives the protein CASSYSQGDERLFF.

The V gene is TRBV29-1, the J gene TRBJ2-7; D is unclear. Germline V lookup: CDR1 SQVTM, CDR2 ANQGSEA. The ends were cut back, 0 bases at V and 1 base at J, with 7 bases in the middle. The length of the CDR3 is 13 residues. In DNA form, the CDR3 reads TGCAGCGTTGAAGACGGCAGATCCTACGAGCAGTACTTC. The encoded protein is CSVEDGRSYEQYF.

The CDR3 is CASCRDRDDYEQYF. The CDR3 region has the DNA TGTGCCAGCTGCCGGGACAGGGACGACTACGAGCAGTACTTC. The V gene is TRBV18, the J gene TRBJ2-7; 9 nucleotides match TRBD1. This CDR3 spans 14 amino acids. CDR1 and CDR2 from the germline V gene are KGHSH and LQKENI. J gave up 3 bases and V 7 bases, and 7 bases lay outside the gene matches.

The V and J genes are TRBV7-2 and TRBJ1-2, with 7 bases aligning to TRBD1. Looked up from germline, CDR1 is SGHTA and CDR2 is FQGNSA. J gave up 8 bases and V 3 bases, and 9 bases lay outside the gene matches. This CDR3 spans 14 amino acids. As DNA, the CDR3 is TGTGCCAGCAGCTTTCCGACAGGGTTAGAGGGCTACACCTTC. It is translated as CASSFPTGLEGYTF.

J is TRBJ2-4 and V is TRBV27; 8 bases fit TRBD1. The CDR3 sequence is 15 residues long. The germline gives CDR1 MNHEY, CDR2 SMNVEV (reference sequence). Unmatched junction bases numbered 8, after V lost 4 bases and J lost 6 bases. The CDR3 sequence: CASSSSGGVGNIQYF. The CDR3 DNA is TGTGCCAGCAGTTCCTCAGGGGGCGTCGGAAACATTCAGTACTTC.

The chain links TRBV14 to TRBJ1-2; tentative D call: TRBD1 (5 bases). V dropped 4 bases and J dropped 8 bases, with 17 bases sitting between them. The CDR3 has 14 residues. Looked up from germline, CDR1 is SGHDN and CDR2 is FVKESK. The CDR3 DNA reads TGTGCCAGCAGCCCGGTAGGAGGGGCGTTCGGCTACACCTTC. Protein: CASSPVGGAFGYTF.

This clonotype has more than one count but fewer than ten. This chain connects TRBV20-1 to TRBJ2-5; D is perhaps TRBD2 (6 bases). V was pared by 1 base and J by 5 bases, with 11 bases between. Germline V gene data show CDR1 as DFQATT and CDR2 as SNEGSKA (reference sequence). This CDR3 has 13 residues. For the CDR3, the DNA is TGCAGTGCTAGAGTCTCAGGGAGGGAGACCCAGTACTTC. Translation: CSARVSGRETQYF.

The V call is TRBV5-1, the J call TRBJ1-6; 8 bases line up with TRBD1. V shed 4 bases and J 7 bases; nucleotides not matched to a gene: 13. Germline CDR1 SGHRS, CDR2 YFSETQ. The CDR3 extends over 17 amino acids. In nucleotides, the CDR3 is TGCGCCAGCAGCCTAAGACAGGGGCCTGCTCCAAATTCACCCCTCCACTTT. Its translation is CASSLRQGPAPNSPLHF.